This is a list of T cell receptor beta chains from one sample in a study of T cell responses to AZD1222 COVID-19 vaccine. Clones were sequenced by immunoSEQ multiplex PCR, and TCRdb holds only the in-frame ones, with some missing. The table records roughly 120,000 clones, 88% of them present only once. The source was peripheral blood, collected on day 0 of AZD1222 vaccination. These receptor sequences come from an adult in good health. Both conserved end residues are part of each CDR3. The D gene is left open where the match is weak. The size field is filled for only some rows; it gives once, few, many or a size class.

v_gene: TRBV7-3; j_gene: TRBJ1-2; abundance: .; d_gene: TRBD1; CDR3aa: CASSPTPGQKGGYTF; CDR3nt: TGTGCCAGCAGCCCCACCCCGGGACAGAAAGGTGGCTACACCTTC
v_gene: TRBV25-1; j_gene: TRBJ2-7; abundance: once; d_gene: .; CDR3aa: CASSEFGHTPGEQYF; CDR3nt: TGTGCCAGCAGTGAATTTGGGCACACCCCGGGGGAGCAGTACTTC
v_gene: TRBV27; j_gene: TRBJ1-2; abundance: few; d_gene: TRBD1; CDR3aa: CASSLSRGTAERYGYTF; CDR3nt: TGTGCCAGCAGTTTATCCCGAGGGACAGCAGAACGTTATGGCTACACCTTC
v_gene: TRBV11-2; j_gene: TRBJ1-6; abundance: .; d_gene: .; CDR3aa: CASSRTSRLGSYNSPLHF; CDR3nt: TGTGCCAGCAGCAGGACGTCGCGATTAGGGTCCTATAATTCACCCCTCCACTTT
v_gene: TRBV24-1; j_gene: TRBJ1-2; abundance: once; d_gene: .; CDR3aa: CATSASGGSGYTF; CDR3nt: TGTGCCACCAGTGCGTCGGGGGGGTCCGGCTACACCTTC
v_gene: TRBV12-5; j_gene: TRBJ2-3; abundance: .; d_gene: .; CDR3aa: CASGLVGRPGNTQYF; CDR3nt: TGTGCTAGTGGTTTGGTAGGACGGCCCGGGAATACGCAGTATTTT
v_gene: TRBV4-2; j_gene: TRBJ2-2; abundance: .; d_gene: TRBD2; CDR3aa: CASSQVRLAGDPGTGELFF; CDR3nt: TGTGCCAGCAGCCAAGTACGCCTAGCGGGGGACCCGGGAACCGGGGAGCTGTTTTTT
v_gene: TRBV4-1; j_gene: TRBJ1-4; abundance: few; d_gene: .; CDR3aa: CASSHPDGYNEKLFF; CDR3nt: TGCGCCAGCAGCCACCCCGACGGATATAATGAAAAACTGTTTTTT
v_gene: TRBV10-3; j_gene: TRBJ1-5; abundance: .; d_gene: .; CDR3aa: CAISENSDNQPQHF; CDR3nt: TGTGCCATCAGTGAAAACAGTGACAATCAGCCCCAGCATTTT
v_gene: TRBV5-6; j_gene: TRBJ2-6; abundance: .; d_gene: .; CDR3aa: CASSSTGRSGANVLTF; CDR3nt: TGTGCCAGCAGTTCGACAGGACGCTCTGGGGCCAACGTCCTGACTTTC
v_gene: TRBV15; j_gene: TRBJ1-5; abundance: .; d_gene: TRBD1; CDR3aa: CATSIRQGFQPQHF; CDR3nt: TGTGCCACCAGCATCCGACAGGGATTTCAGCCCCAGCATTTT
v_gene: TRBV11-1; j_gene: TRBJ2-3; abundance: .; d_gene: .; CDR3aa: CASSRDLVAQYF; CDR3nt: TGTGCCAGCAGCCGGGACCTAGTCGCGCAGTATTTT
v_gene: TRBV5-4; j_gene: TRBJ1-2; abundance: .; d_gene: TRBD1; CDR3aa: CASSLVTGGTSYGYTF; CDR3nt: TGTGCCAGCAGCTTGGTGACAGGGGGGACCTCCTATGGCTACACCTTC
v_gene: TRBV21-1; j_gene: TRBJ1-2; abundance: once; d_gene: .; CDR3aa: CASSQANIQTLYGYTF; CDR3nt: TGTGCCAGCAGCCAAGCCAACATACAAACGCTCTATGGCTACACCTTC
v_gene: TRBV6-5; j_gene: TRBJ1-2; abundance: .; d_gene: .; CDR3aa: CASSMDGRGGYTF; CDR3nt: TGTGCCAGCAGCATGGACGGCCGTGGAGGCTACACCTTC
v_gene: TRBV3-1/TRBV3-2; j_gene: TRBJ2-7; abundance: .; d_gene: TRBD2; CDR3aa: CASSSPGLVSLEQYF; CDR3nt: TGTGCCAGCAGCTCCCCGGGACTAGTTTCTCTCGAGCAGTACTTC
v_gene: TRBV27; j_gene: TRBJ1-6; abundance: .; d_gene: .; CDR3aa: CASSLQDNSPLHF; CDR3nt: TGTGCCAGCAGTTTACAGGATAATTCACCCCTCCACTTT
v_gene: TRBV10-3; j_gene: TRBJ1-1; abundance: .; d_gene: .; CDR3aa: CAISDRPGAGAFF; CDR3nt: TGTGCCATCAGTGACCGTCCGGGAGCAGGAGCTTTCTTT
v_gene: TRBV11-2; j_gene: TRBJ1-2; abundance: .; d_gene: .; CDR3aa: CASSLAGRGYTF; CDR3nt: TGTGCCAGCAGCTTGGCCGGGCGGGGCTACACCTTC
v_gene: TRBV4-3; j_gene: TRBJ2-1; abundance: few; d_gene: .; CDR3aa: CASSQDGWGVSYNEQFF; CDR3nt: TGCGCCAGCAGCCAAGATGGATGGGGAGTCTCCTACAATGAGCAGTTCTTC
v_gene: TRBV4-1; j_gene: TRBJ1-4; abundance: few; d_gene: .; CDR3aa: CASSQVTVGWANEKLFF; CDR3nt: TGCGCCAGCAGCCAAGTCACAGTTGGATGGGCTAATGAAAAACTGTTTTTT
v_gene: TRBV21-1; j_gene: TRBJ2-7; abundance: .; d_gene: .; CDR3aa: CASGSGTSGGAYEQYF; CDR3nt: TGTGCCAGCGGTTCCGGGACTAGCGGGGGGGCCTACGAGCAGTACTTC
v_gene: TRBV5-4; j_gene: TRBJ2-5; abundance: few; d_gene: TRBD1; CDR3aa: CASSLVGQGGETQYF; CDR3nt: TGTGCCAGCAGCTTAGTCGGACAGGGAGGAGAGACCCAGTACTTC
v_gene: TRBV27; j_gene: TRBJ1-6; abundance: .; d_gene: .; CDR3aa: CASRIEGFNSPLHF; CDR3nt: TGTGCCAGCAGGATCGAGGGGTTTAATTCACCCCTCCACTTT
v_gene: TRBV5-4; j_gene: TRBJ2-3; abundance: .; d_gene: TRBD1; CDR3aa: CASSYGTVTNPDTQYF; CDR3nt: TGTGCCAGCAGCTACGGGACAGTAACTAACCCAGATACGCAGTATTTT
v_gene: TRBV7-9; j_gene: TRBJ1-2; abundance: .; d_gene: .; CDR3aa: CASSLGGSNGYTF; CDR3nt: TGTGCCAGCAGCTTAGGGGGGTCCAATGGCTACACCTTC
v_gene: TRBV6-6; j_gene: TRBJ2-3; abundance: .; d_gene: TRBD2; CDR3aa: CASSPLAGADTQYF; CDR3nt: TGTGCCAGCAGCCCTCTAGCGGGGGCAGATACGCAGTATTTT
v_gene: TRBV7-2; j_gene: TRBJ2-7; abundance: once; d_gene: .; CDR3aa: CASSPRAWYEQYF; CDR3nt: TGTGCCAGCAGCCCCCGTGCCTGGTACGAGCAGTACTTC
v_gene: TRBV18; j_gene: TRBJ1-2; abundance: few; d_gene: .; CDR3aa: CASSPPLPGYGGYTF; CDR3nt: TGTGCCAGCTCACCACCACTCCCTGGGTACGGTGGCTACACCTTC
v_gene: TRBV3-1/TRBV3-2; j_gene: TRBJ2-7; abundance: .; d_gene: TRBD2; CDR3aa: CASSHAGTKDYEQYF; CDR3nt: TGTGCCAGCAGCCACGCGGGGACTAAAGATTACGAGCAGTACTTC
v_gene: TRBV6-5; j_gene: TRBJ1-1; abundance: .; d_gene: .; CDR3aa: CASSYSNMWNTEAFF; CDR3nt: TGTGCCAGCAGTTACTCGAACATGTGGAACACTGAAGCTTTCTTT
v_gene: TRBV5-5; j_gene: TRBJ1-6; abundance: .; d_gene: TRBD1; CDR3aa: CASSRGGTGAPLHF; CDR3nt: TGTGCCAGCAGCAGGGGCGGGACAGGGGCACCCCTCCACTTT
v_gene: TRBV6-5; j_gene: TRBJ1-2; abundance: .; d_gene: TRBD1; CDR3aa: CASKFDREYGYTF; CDR3nt: TGTGCCAGCAAGTTCGACAGGGAGTATGGCTACACCTTC
v_gene: TRBV3-1/TRBV3-2; j_gene: TRBJ1-5; abundance: .; d_gene: .; CDR3aa: CASSQGGYQPQHF; CDR3nt: TGTGCCAGCAGCCAGGGAGGATATCAGCCCCAGCATTTT
v_gene: TRBV5-1; j_gene: TRBJ2-1; abundance: .; d_gene: TRBD1; CDR3aa: CASSPRRLTGVPYNEQFF; CDR3nt: TGCGCCAGCAGCCCAAGACGGCTCACAGGGGTCCCCTACAATGAGCAGTTCTTC
v_gene: TRBV19; j_gene: TRBJ1-3; abundance: .; d_gene: TRBD1; CDR3aa: CASRTTGAGNTIYF; CDR3nt: TGTGCCAGTAGGACGACAGGGGCTGGAAACACCATATATTTT
v_gene: TRBV4-1; j_gene: TRBJ1-2; abundance: .; d_gene: TRBD1; CDR3aa: CASSQGTGGPEGNYGYTF; CDR3nt: TGCGCCAGCAGCCAAGGGACAGGGGGGCCGGAAGGTAACTATGGCTACACCTTC
v_gene: TRBV10-1; j_gene: TRBJ1-2; abundance: .; d_gene: .; CDR3aa: CASSEPGQITNYGYTF; CDR3nt: TGCGCCAGCAGTGAACCTGGACAGATAACTAACTATGGCTACACCTTC
v_gene: TRBV7-2; j_gene: TRBJ2-1; abundance: once; d_gene: .; CDR3aa: CASSTGGFYNEQFF; CDR3nt: TGTGCCAGCAGCACCGGGGGATTCTACAATGAGCAGTTCTTC
v_gene: TRBV19; j_gene: TRBJ1-3; abundance: .; d_gene: .; CDR3aa: CANPTGSSGNTIYF; CDR3nt: TGTGCCAATCCCACGGGCAGCTCTGGAAACACCATATATTTT
v_gene: TRBV9; j_gene: TRBJ1-1; abundance: .; d_gene: .; CDR3aa: CASSVAGANTEAFF; CDR3nt: TGTGCCAGCAGCGTAGCAGGTGCTAACACTGAAGCTTTCTTT
v_gene: TRBV12-3/TRBV12-4; j_gene: TRBJ1-5; abundance: .; d_gene: .; CDR3aa: CASRGLGGPQHF; CDR3nt: TGTGCCAGCAGAGGCCTAGGGGGGCCCCAGCATTTT
v_gene: TRBV10-2; j_gene: TRBJ1-6; abundance: .; d_gene: .; CDR3aa: CASSESYRQAGTYNSPLHF; CDR3nt: TGCGCCAGCAGTGAGTCTTATAGACAGGCTGGGACGTATAATTCACCCCTCCACTTT
v_gene: TRBV11-1; j_gene: TRBJ2-7; abundance: .; d_gene: TRBD1; CDR3aa: CASSTGATYEQYF; CDR3nt: TGTGCCAGCAGCACAGGGGCCACCTACGAGCAGTACTTC
v_gene: TRBV5-1; j_gene: TRBJ1-4; abundance: .; d_gene: .; CDR3aa: CASSKYGTNEKLFF; CDR3nt: TGCGCCAGCAGCAAATATGGGACTAATGAAAAACTGTTTTTT
v_gene: TRBV9; j_gene: TRBJ1-1; abundance: .; d_gene: .; CDR3aa: CASSVERGGFTEAFF; CDR3nt: TGTGCCAGCAGCGTGGAACGAGGGGGATTCACTGAAGCTTTCTTT
v_gene: TRBV10-3; j_gene: TRBJ1-1; abundance: .; d_gene: .; CDR3aa: CAISAGRGQNTEAFF; CDR3nt: TGTGCCATCAGCGCCGGCCGGGGGCAGAACACTGAAGCTTTCTTT
v_gene: TRBV7-2; j_gene: TRBJ2-5; abundance: .; d_gene: .; CDR3aa: CASGRSQETQYF; CDR3nt: TGTGCCAGTGGACGGTCCCAAGAGACCCAGTACTTC
v_gene: TRBV5-1; j_gene: TRBJ2-7; abundance: .; d_gene: TRBD1; CDR3aa: CASSTGQLGYEQYF; CDR3nt: TGCGCCAGCAGCACGGGACAGTTAGGCTACGAGCAGTACTTC
v_gene: TRBV27; j_gene: TRBJ2-3; abundance: .; d_gene: .; CDR3aa: CASSLMGGAVTDTQYF; CDR3nt: TGTGCCAGCAGTTTAATGGGCGGGGCGGTCACAGATACGCAGTATTTT
v_gene: TRBV13; j_gene: TRBJ2-7; abundance: .; d_gene: .; CDR3aa: CASSFQGQGEQYF; CDR3nt: TGTGCCAGCAGCTTCCAGGGGCAGGGCGAGCAGTACTTC
v_gene: TRBV10-3; j_gene: TRBJ2-7; abundance: .; d_gene: .; CDR3aa: CAIGDTSYEQYF; CDR3nt: TGTGCCATCGGTGACACCTCCTACGAGCAGTACTTC
v_gene: TRBV7-6; j_gene: TRBJ1-2; abundance: .; d_gene: .; CDR3aa: CASSLEEGDYGYTF; CDR3nt: TGTGCCAGCAGCTTAGAGGAAGGGGACTATGGCTACACCTTC
v_gene: TRBV7-9; j_gene: TRBJ1-5; abundance: many; d_gene: .; CDR3aa: CASSLAGGNQPQHF; CDR3nt: TGTGCCAGCAGCTTAGCGGGGGGCAATCAGCCCCAGCATTTT
v_gene: TRBV4-2; j_gene: TRBJ2-1; abundance: .; d_gene: TRBD2; CDR3aa: CASSQVSGLAGGLEQFF; CDR3nt: TGTGCCAGCAGCCAAGTATCGGGACTAGCGGGGGGGCTAGAGCAGTTCTTC
v_gene: TRBV11-2; j_gene: TRBJ1-3; abundance: .; d_gene: .; CDR3aa: CASSSLQSSGNTIYF; CDR3nt: TGTGCCAGCAGTTCACTACAGTCTTCTGGAAACACCATATATTTT
v_gene: TRBV4-1; j_gene: TRBJ1-2; abundance: few; d_gene: TRBD1; CDR3aa: CASSLLQGARSGYTF; CDR3nt: TGCGCCAGCAGCCTATTACAGGGGGCGCGGAGTGGCTACACCTTC